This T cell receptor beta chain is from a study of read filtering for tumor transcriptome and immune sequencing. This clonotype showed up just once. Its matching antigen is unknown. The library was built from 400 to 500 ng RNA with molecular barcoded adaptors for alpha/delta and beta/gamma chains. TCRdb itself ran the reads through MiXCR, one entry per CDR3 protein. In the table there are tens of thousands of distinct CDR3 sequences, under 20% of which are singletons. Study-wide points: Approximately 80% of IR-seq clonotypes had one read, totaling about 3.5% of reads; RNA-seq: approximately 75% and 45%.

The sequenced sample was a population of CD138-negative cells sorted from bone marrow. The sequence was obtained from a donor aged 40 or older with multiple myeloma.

The DNA for the CDR3 is TGCAGTGCTAGATCCGTTAACTATGGCTACACCTTC. Translated, it gives CSARSVNYGYTF. The rearrangement joins TRBV20-1 to TRBJ1-2, with no clear D. Per germline, CDR1 DFQATT and CDR2 SNEGSKA (reference sequence). This CDR3 spans 12 amino acids. V lost 2 bases to trimming and J lost 1 base, with 5 bases between them.